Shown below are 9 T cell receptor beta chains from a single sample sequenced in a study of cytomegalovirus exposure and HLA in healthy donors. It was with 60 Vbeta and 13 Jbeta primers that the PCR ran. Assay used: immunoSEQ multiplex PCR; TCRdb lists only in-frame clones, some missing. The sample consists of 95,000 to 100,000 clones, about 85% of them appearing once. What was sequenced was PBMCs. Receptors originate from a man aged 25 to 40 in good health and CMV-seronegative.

The CDR3 DNA sequence: TGTGCCAGCAGTGACACCCCGTGGACAGGGGAGACCCAGTACTTC. Translating it yields CASSDTPWTGETQYF. This chain uses TRBV6-1 with TRBJ2-5; 8 nucleotides match TRBD1. Losses at the gene ends were 3 bases for V and 5 bases for J; bases not matched to a gene: 8. This CDR3 region has 15 residues. The germline V gene has CDR1 MNHNS and CDR2 SASEGT.

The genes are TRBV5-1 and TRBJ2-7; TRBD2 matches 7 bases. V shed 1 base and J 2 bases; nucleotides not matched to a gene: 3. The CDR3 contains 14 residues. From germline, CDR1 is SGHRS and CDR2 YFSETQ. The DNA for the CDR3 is TGCGCCAGCAGCTTGCGGGACTATCCCTACGAGCAGTACTTC. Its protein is CASSLRDYPYEQYF.

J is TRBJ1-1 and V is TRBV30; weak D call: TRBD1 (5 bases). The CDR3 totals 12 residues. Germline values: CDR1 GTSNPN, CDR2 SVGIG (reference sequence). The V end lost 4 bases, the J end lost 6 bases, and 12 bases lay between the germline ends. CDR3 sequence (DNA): TGTGCCTGGACAGGGTTCCATTCTGAAGCTTTCTTT. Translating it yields CAWTGFHSEAFF.

CDR3 DNA: TGTGCCAGCATGGGCAGTCCCCCTCCCGGGGAGCTGTTTTTT. Amino acid sequence: CASMGSPPPGELFF. The chain employs TRBV2 and TRBJ2-2; D gene uncertain. The CDR3 sequence is 14 residues long. Trimming pared 7 bases from V and 6 bases from J, leaving 15 bases between. Germline CDR1 SNHLY, CDR2 FYNNEI.

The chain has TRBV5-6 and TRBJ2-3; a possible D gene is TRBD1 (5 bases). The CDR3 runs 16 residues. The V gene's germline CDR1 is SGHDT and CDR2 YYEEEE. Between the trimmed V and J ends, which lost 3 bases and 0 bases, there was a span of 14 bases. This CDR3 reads CASSWGWTVSTDTQYF. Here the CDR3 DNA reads TGTGCCAGCAGCTGGGGCTGGACGGTGAGCACAGATACGCAGTATTTT.

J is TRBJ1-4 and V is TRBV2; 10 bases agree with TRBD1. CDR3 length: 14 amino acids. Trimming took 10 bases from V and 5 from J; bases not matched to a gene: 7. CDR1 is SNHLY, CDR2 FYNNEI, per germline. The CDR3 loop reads CATRDRGPNEKLFF. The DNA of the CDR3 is TGTGCCACCCGGGACAGGGGTCCCAATGAAAAACTGTTTTTT.

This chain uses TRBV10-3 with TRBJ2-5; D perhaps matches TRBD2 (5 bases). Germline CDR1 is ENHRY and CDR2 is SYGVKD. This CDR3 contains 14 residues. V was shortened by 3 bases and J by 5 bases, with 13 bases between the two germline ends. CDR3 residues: CAISESGLRETQYF. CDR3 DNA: TGTGCCATCAGTGAAAGCGGACTCCGGGAGACCCAGTACTTC.

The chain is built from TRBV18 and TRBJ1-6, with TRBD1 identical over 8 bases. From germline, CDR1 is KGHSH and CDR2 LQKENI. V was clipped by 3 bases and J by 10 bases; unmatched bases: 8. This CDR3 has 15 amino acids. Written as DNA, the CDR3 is TGTGCCAGCTCACCTCAGGGGGCCGGGGACTCACCCCTCCACTTT. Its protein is CASSPQGAGDSPLHF.

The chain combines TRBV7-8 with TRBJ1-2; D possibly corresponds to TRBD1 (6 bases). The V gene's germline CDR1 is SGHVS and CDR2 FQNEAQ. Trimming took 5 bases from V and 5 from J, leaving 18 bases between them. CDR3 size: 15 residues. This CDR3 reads CASSPPGAIWYGYTF. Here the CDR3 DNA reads TGTGCCAGCAGCCCCCCAGGGGCGATCTGGTATGGCTACACCTTC.